Shown below are 9 T cell receptor beta chains from a single sample sequenced in a study of CD8 T cells in ankylosing spondylitis. Notes on the study in general: Seemingly distinctive of ankylosing spondylitis blood was a TCR beta motif formed by eight highly homologous variants.

Their cognate antigens are unknown. Each CDR3 protein is one row after TCRdb ran MiXCR on the 5' RACE reads. Of around 440,000 distinct CDR3 sequences listed, approximately 17% were seen once; the top ten hold approximately 0.93%. Input material: blood, either unsorted or a sorted T cell fraction (not recorded which). The receptors were sampled from a male donor with ankylosing spondylitis.

The chain uses TRBV20-1 and TRBJ1-5; the D is unclear. This CDR3 comprises 14 residues. Germline CDR1 reads DFQATT; CDR2 reads SNEGSKA (reference sequence). Trimming removed 1 base from V and 0 bases from J, with 7 bases in between. This CDR3 is CSARGEASNQPQHF. CDR3 nucleotide sequence: TGCAGTGCTAGAGGTGAGGCTAGCAATCAGCCCCAGCATTTT.

This clonotype was seen a few times. The chain couples TRBV4-1 to TRBJ2-1, with TRBD1 identical over 10 bases. This CDR3 contains 17 residues. The germline V gene encodes CDR1 MGHRA and CDR2 YSYEKL. J gave up 6 bases and V 1 base, and 9 bases lay outside the gene matches. Here the CDR3 DNA reads TGCGCCAGCAGCCAAGGAAGACAGGGGGCGCGTGGCAATGAGCAGTTCTTC. It codes for CASSQGRQGARGNEQFF.

As for this clonotype: A read error may explain this, as a much larger clone is one base away. V usage is TRBV20-1 and J usage is TRBJ2-1; D possibly corresponds to TRBD2 (6 bases). CDR3 size: 14 residues. Per the germline V gene, CDR1 is DFQATT and CDR2 is SNEGSKA (reference sequence). The CDR3 coding sequence is TGCAGTCCGCTCCCCTTTCTGGACTACAATGAGAAGTTCTTC. Encoded protein: CSPLPFLDYNEKFF.

V usage is TRBV6-1 and J usage is TRBJ1-2; D gene uncertain. Trimming stripped 3 bases from V and 4 bases from J, with 27 bases between. The germline CDR1 and CDR2 sequences are MNHNS and SASEGT. This CDR3 has 19 residues. The CDR3 coding sequence is TGTGCCAGCAGTGAGAGAAGTGGGAGGCAGCACTCACAACCCTATGGCTACACCTTC. This codes for CASSERSGRQHSQPYGYTF.

This clonotype was seen at least ten times. V is TRBV28 and J is TRBJ2-7, with 9 bases aligning to TRBD2. V gave up 0 bases and J gave up 4 bases; unmatched junction bases: 10. CDR1 is MDHEN and CDR2 is SYDVKM in the germline V gene. This CDR3 contains 17 residues. The CDR3 is CASSLWGVSGRIYEQYF. The CDR3 nucleotides are TGTGCCAGCAGTTTATGGGGTGTCAGCGGGAGGATTTACGAGCAGTACTTC.

The V gene is TRBV6-2 or TRBV6-3, the J gene TRBJ2-1; the D call may be TRBD1 or TRBD2 (5 bases each). There are 16 residues in the CDR3. The ends were cut back, 2 bases at V and 6 bases at J, with 17 bases in the middle. Germline V gene sequence: CDR1 MNHEY, CDR2 SVGEGT. CDR3 sequence: CASSYPGTALGNEQFF. The CDR3 coding sequence is TGTGCCAGCAGTTACCCCGGGACGGCTCTAGGCAATGAGCAGTTCTTC.

Only a few counts were recorded for this clonotype. The chain is built from TRBV28 and TRBJ2-7; TRBD2 is a possible D gene (6 bases). CDR1 is MDHEN, CDR2 SYDVKM, per germline. The CDR3 contains 14 residues. The V end lost 6 bases, the J end lost 4 bases, and 16 bases lay between the germline ends. The chain's CDR3 is CASSPIGGWYEQYF. The CDR3 coding sequence is TGTGCCAGCAGCCCCATCGGAGGGTGGTACGAGCAGTACTTC.

The rearrangement joins TRBV3-1 to TRBJ2-5; 8 bases map to TRBD2. The V and J ends lost 1 base and 5 bases, in that order; junction bases with no gene match: 9. The CDR3 runs 16 residues. Germline-derived CDR1 and CDR2 are LGHDT and YNNKEL (reference sequence). The CDR3 reads CASSQAGAGGRETQYF. DNA for the CDR3: TGTGCCAGCAGCCAAGCCGGGGCGGGGGGTCGTGAGACCCAGTACTTC.

This clonotype has just a few counts. The chain is built from TRBV7-2 and TRBJ2-2; D gene uncertain. CDR3 size: 13 residues. From germline, CDR1 is SGHTA and CDR2 FQGNSA. V lost 3 bases and J 7 bases, leaving 9 bases between the germline ends. This CDR3 reads CASSFAHGGELFF. Here the CDR3 DNA reads TGTGCCAGCAGCTTTGCTCATGGCGGGGAGCTGTTTTTT. The entire variable domain, with the rest obtained from reference TRBV7-2 and TRBJ2-2, is as follows: GAGVSQSPSNKVTEKGKDVELRCDPISGHTALYWYRQSLGQGLEFLIYFQGNSAPDKSGLPSDRFSAERTGGSVSTLTIQRTQQEDSAVYLCASSFAHGGELFFGEGSRLTVL.